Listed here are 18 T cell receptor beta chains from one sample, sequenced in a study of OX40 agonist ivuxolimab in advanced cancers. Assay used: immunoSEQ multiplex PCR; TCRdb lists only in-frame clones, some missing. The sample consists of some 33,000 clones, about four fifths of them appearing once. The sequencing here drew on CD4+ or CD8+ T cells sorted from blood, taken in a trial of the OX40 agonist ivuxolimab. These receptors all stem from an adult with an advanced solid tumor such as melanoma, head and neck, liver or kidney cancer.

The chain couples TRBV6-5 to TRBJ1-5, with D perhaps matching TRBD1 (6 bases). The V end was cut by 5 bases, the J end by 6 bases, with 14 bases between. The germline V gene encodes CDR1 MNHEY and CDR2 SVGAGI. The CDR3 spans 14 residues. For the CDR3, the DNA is TGTGCCAGCAGTGAAGGCGGGGGGCGTCAGCCCCAGCATTTT. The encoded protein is CASSEGGGRQPQHF.

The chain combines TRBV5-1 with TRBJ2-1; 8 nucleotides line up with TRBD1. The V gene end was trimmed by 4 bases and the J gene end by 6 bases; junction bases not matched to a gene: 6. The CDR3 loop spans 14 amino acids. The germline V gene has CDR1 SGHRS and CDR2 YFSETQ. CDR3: CASSGQGLGNEQFF. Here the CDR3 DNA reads TGCGCCAGCAGCGGACAGGGTTTGGGCAATGAGCAGTTCTTC.

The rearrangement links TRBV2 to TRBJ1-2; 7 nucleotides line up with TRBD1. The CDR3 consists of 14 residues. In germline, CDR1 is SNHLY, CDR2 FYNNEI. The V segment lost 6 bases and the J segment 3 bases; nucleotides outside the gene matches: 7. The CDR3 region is CASSRDRAYYGYTF. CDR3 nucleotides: TGTGCCAGCAGCAGGGACAGAGCATACTATGGCTACACCTTC.

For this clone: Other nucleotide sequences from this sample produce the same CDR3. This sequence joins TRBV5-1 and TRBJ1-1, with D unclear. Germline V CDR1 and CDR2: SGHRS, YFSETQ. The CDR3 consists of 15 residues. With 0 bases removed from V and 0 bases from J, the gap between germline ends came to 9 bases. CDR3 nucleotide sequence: TGCGCCAGCAGCTTGGCCGGCGGGTTGAACACTGAAGCTTTCTTT. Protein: CASSLAGGLNTEAFF.

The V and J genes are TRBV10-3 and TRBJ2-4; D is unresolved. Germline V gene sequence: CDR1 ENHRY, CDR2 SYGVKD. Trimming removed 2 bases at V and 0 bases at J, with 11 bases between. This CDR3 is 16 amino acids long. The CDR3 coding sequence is TGTGCCATCAGTGAGGGGCCCGGGTTAGCCAAAAACATTCAGTACTTC. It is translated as CAISEGPGLAKNIQYF.

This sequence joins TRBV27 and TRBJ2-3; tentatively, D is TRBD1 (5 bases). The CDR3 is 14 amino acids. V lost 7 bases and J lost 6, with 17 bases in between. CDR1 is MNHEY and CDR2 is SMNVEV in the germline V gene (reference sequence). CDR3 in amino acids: CASTYHGAGDTQYF. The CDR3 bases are TGTGCCAGCACCTACCATGGAGCAGGGGATACGCAGTATTTT.

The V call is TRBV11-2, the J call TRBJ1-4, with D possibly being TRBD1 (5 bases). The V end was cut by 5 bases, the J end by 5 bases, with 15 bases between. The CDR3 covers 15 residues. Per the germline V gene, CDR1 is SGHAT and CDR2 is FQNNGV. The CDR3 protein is CASSPQTAGNEKLFF. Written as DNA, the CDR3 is TGTGCCAGCAGCCCCCAGACAGCCGGGAATGAAAAACTGTTTTTT.

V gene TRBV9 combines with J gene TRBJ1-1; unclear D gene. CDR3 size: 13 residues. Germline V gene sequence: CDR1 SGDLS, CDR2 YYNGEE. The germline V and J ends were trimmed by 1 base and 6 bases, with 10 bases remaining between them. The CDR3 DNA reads TGTGCCAGCAGCGTACTGCCAGGCTCTGAAGCTTTCTTT. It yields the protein CASSVLPGSEAFF.

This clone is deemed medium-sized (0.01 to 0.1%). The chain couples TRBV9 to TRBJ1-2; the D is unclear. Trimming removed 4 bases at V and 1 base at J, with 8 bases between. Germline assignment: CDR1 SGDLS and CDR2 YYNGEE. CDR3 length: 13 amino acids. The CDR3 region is CASSSQVNYGYTF. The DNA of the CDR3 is TGTGCCAGCAGCTCTCAGGTTAACTATGGCTACACCTTC.

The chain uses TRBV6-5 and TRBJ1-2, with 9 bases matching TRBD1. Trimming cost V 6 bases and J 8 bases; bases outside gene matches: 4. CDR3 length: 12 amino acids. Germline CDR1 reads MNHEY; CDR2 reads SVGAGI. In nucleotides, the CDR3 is TGTGCCAGCAGACAGGGGGCGCTCGGCTACACCTTC. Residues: CASRQGALGYTF.

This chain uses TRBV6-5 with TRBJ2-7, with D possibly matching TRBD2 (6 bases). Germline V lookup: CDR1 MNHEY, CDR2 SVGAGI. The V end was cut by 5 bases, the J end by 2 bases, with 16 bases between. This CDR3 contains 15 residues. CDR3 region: CASSVWGDRPYEQYF. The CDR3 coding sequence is TGTGCCAGCAGTGTATGGGGGGACCGTCCCTACGAGCAGTACTTC.

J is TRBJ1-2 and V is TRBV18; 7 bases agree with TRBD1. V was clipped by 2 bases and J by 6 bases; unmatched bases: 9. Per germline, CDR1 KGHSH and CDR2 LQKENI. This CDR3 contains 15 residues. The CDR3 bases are TGTGCCAGCTCACCAACGACAGGGAGGAGGAATGGCTACACCTTC. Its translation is CASSPTTGRRNGYTF.

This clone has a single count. CDR3 region: CASSLTFRPSTDTQYF. The CDR3 coding sequence is TGTGCCAGCAGCTTAACTTTCCGGCCTAGCACAGATACGCAGTATTTT. This rearrangement joins TRBV7-2 to TRBJ2-3; no reliable D call. In germline, CDR1 is SGHTA, CDR2 FQGNSA. The CDR3 is 16 residues long. V was shortened by 2 bases and J by 0 bases, with 12 bases between the two germline ends.

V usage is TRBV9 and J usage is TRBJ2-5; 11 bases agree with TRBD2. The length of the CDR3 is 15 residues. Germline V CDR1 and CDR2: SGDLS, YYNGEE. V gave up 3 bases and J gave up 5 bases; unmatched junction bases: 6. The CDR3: CASSGTSGSWETQYF. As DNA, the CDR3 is TGTGCCAGCAGCGGTACTAGCGGGAGTTGGGAGACCCAGTACTTC.

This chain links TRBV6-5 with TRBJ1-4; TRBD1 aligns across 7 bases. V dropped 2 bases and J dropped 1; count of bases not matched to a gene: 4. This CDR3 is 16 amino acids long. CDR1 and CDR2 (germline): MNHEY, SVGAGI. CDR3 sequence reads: CASSYHHRGTNEKLFF. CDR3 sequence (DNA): TGTGCCAGCAGTTACCATCACAGGGGAACTAATGAAAAACTGTTTTTT.

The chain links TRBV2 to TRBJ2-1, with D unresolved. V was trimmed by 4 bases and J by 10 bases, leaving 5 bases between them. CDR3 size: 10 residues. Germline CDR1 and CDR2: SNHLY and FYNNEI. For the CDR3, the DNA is TGTGCCAGCAGTGGAGGCGAGCAGTTCTTC. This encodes CASSGGEQFF.

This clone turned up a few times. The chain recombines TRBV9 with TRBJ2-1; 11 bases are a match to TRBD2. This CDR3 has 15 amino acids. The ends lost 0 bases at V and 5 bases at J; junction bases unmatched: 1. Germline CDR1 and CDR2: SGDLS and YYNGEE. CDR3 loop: CASSVEGLADNEQFF. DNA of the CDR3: TGTGCCAGCAGCGTAGAGGGACTAGCGGACAATGAGCAGTTCTTC.

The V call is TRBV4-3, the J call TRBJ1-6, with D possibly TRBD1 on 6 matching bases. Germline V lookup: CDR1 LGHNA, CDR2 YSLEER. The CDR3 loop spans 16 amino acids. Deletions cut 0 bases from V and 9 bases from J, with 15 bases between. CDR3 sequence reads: CASSQDPNREASPLHF. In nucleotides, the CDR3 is TGCGCCAGCAGCCAAGATCCCAACAGGGAGGCTTCACCCCTCCACTTT.